This T cell receptor (beta chain) derives from a study of T cells after yellow fever vaccination. A few counts support this clonotype. TCRdb used MiXCR to reprocess the 5' RACE reads, holding one entry per CDR3 protein. The table has hundreds of thousands of distinct CDR3 sequences, approximately 19% seen once; the top ten hold about a sixth. Per germline, CDR1 SGDLS and CDR2 YYNGEE. This CDR3 is 14 amino acids long. Trimming stripped 4 bases from V and 10 bases from J, with 20 bases between. The V and J genes are TRBV9 and TRBJ1-1, with a tentative D call TRBD1 (6 bases). The input for sequencing was PBMCs, taken before the yellow fever booster vaccination. This TCR was sampled from a young man who received the YFV17D yellow fever vaccine. The CDR3 sequence: CASSPEATTGRAFF. The CDR3 DNA follows: TGTGCCAGCAGCCCTGAGGCTACAACAGGGAGAGCTTTCTTT.